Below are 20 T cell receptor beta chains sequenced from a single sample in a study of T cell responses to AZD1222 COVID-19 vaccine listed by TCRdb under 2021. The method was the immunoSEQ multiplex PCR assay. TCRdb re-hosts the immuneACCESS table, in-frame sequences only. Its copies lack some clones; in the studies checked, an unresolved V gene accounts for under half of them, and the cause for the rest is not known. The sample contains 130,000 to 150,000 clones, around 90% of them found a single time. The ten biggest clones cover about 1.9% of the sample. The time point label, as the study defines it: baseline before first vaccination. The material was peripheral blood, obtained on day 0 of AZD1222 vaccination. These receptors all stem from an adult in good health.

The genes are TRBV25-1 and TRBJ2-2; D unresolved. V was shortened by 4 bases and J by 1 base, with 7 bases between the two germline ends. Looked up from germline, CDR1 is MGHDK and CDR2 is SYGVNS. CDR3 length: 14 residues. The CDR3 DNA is TGTGCCAGCAGTGGCCCGCGGAACACCGGGGAGCTGTTTTTT. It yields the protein CASSGPRNTGELFF. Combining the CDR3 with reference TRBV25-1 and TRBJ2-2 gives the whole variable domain EADIYQTPRYLVIGTGKKITLECSQTMGHDKMYWYQQDPGMELHLIHYSYGVNSTEKGDLSSESTVSRIRTEHFPLTLESARPSHTSQYLCASSGPRNTGELFFGEGSRLTVL.

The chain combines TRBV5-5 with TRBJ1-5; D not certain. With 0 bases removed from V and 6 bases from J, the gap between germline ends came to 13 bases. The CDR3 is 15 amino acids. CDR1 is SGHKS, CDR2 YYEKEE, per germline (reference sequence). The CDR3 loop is CASSLVVTTLQPQHF. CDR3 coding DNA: TGTGCCAGCAGCTTGGTGGTGACAACGCTTCAGCCCCAGCATTTT. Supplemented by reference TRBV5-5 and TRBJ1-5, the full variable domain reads DAGVTQSPTHLIKTRGQQVTLRCSPISGHKSVSWYQQVLGQGPQFIFQYYEKEERGRGNFPDRFSARQFPNYSSELNVNALLLGDSALYLCASSLVVTTLQPQHFGDGTRLSIL.

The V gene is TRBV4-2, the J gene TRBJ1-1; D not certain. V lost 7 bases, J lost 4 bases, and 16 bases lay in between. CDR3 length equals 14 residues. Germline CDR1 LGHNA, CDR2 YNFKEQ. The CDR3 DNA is TGTGCCAGCAACGTTCCCGCCTCCTTCACTGAAGCTTTCTTT. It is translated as CASNVPASFTEAFF.

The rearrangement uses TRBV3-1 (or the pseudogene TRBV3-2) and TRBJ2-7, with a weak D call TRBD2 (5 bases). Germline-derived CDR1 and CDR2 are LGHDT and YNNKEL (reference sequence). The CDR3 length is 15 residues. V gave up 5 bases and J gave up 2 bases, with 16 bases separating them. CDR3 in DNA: TGTGCCAGCAGCTTTCGACGCGGGTTACCCTACGAGCAGTACTTC. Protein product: CASSFRRGLPYEQYF.

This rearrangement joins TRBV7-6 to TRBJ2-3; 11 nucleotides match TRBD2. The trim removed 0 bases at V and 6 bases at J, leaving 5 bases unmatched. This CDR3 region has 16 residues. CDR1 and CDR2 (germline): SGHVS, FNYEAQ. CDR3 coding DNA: TGTGCCAGCAGCTTAGCCCCTAGCGGGGGGTCGGATACGCAGTATTTT. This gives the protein CASSLAPSGGSDTQYF.

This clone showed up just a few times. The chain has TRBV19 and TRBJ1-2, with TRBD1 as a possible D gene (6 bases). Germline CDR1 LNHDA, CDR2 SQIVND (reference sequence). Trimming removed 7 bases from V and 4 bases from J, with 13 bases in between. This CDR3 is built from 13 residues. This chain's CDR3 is CASTPADSYGYTF. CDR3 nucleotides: TGTGCCAGTACTCCCGCGGACAGCTATGGCTACACCTTC.

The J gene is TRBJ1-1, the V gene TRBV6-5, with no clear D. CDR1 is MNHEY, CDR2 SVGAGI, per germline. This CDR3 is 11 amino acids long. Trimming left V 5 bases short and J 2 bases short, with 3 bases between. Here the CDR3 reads CASSRNTEAFF. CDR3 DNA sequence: TGTGCCAGCAGTCGAAACACTGAAGCTTTCTTT.

The CDR3: CASSPRPISPYNEQFF. CDR3 DNA sequence: TGTGCCAGTAGCCCCCGTCCCATATCACCATACAATGAGCAGTTCTTC. The gene calls are TRBV19 and TRBJ2-1; D unclear. Germline CDR1 reads LNHDA; CDR2 reads SQIVND (reference sequence). The CDR3 covers 16 residues. Trimming left V 6 bases short and J 4 bases short, with 19 bases between. The full variable domain, its missing parts supplied by reference TRBV19 and TRBJ2-1, is DGGITQSPKYLFRKEGQNVTLSCEQNLNHDAMYWYRQDPGQGLRLIYYSQIVNDFQKGDIAEGYSVSREKKESFPLTVTSAQKNPTAFYLCASSPRPISPYNEQFFGPGTRLTVL.

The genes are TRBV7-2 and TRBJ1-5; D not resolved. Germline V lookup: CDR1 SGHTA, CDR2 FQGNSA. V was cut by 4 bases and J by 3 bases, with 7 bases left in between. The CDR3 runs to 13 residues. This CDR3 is CASSSRYNQPQHF. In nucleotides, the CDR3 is TGTGCCAGCAGCTCCCGGTACAATCAGCCCCAGCATTTT.

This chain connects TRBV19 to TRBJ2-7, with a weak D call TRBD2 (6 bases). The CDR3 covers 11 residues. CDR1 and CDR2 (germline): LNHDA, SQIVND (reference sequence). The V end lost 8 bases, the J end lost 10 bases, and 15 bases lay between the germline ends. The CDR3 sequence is CASRSTAGQYF. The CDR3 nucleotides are TGTGCCAGTCGATCGACGGCGGGACAGTACTTC. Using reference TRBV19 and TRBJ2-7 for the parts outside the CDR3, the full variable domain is DGGITQSPKYLFRKEGQNVTLSCEQNLNHDAMYWYRQDPGQGLRLIYYSQIVNDFQKGDIAEGYSVSREKKESFPLTVTSAQKNPTAFYLCASRSTAGQYFGPGTRLTVT.

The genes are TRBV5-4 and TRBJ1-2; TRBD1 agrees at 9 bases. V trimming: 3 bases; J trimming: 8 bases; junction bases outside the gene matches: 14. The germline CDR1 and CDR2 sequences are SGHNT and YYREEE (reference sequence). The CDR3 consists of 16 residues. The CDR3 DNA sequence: TGTGCCAGCAGCTCCGGGACAGGGCCCTTCTCCGGGGGCTACACCTTC. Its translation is CASSSGTGPFSGGYTF.

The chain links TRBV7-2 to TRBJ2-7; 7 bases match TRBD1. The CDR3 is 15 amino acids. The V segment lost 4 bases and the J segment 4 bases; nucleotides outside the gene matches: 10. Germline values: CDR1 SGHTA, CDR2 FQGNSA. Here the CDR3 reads CASSSLDRAVYEQYF. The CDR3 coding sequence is TGTGCCAGCAGCTCCTTAGACAGGGCGGTTTACGAGCAGTACTTC.

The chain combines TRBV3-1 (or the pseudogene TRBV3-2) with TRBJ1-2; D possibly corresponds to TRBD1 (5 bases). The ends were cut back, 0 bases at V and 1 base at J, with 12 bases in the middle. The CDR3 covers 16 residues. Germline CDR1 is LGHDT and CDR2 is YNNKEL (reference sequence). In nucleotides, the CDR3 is TGTGCCAGCAGCCAAGATATGTCGGGGCTTAACTATGGCTACACCTTC. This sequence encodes CASSQDMSGLNYGYTF.

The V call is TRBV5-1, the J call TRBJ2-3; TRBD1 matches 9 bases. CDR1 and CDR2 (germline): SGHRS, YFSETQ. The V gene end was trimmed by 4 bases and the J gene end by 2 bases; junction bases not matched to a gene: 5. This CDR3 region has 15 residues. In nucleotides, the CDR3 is TGCGCCAGCAGCCCGGGACAGGGAATCACAGATACGCAGTATTTT. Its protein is CASSPGQGITDTQYF.

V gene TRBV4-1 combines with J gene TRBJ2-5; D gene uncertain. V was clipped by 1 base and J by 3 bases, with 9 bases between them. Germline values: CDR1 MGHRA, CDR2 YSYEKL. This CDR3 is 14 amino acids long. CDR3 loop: CASSQASVKETQYF. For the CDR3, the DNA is TGCGCCAGCAGCCAAGCATCCGTGAAAGAGACCCAGTACTTC.

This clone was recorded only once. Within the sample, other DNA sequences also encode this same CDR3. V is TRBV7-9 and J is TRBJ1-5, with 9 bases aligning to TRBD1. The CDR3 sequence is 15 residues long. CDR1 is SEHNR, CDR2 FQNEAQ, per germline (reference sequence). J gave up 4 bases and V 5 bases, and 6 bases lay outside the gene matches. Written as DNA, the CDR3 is TGTGCCAGCAGCCCGGGACAGGGCTCGAATCAGCCCCAGCATTTT. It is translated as CASSPGQGSNQPQHF.

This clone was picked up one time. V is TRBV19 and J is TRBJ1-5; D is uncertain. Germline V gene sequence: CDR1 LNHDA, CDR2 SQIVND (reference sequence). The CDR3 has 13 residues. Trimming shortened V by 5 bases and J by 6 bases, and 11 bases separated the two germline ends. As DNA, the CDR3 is TGTGCCAGTAGTCAAGGGTTAGGTCAGCCCCAGCATTTT. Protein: CASSQGLGQPQHF.

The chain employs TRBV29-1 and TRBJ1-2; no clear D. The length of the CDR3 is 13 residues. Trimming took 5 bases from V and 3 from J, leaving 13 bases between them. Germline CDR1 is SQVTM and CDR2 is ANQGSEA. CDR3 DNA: TGCAGCGTTAGCGAGGAGTTCGACTATGGCTACACCTTC. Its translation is CSVSEEFDYGYTF. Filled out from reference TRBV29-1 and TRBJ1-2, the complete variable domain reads SAVISQKPSRDICQRGTSLTIQCQVDSQVTMMFWYRQQPGQSLTLIATANQGSEATYESGFVIDKFPISRPNLTFSTLTVSNMSPEDSSIYLCSVSEEFDYGYTFGSGTRLTVV.

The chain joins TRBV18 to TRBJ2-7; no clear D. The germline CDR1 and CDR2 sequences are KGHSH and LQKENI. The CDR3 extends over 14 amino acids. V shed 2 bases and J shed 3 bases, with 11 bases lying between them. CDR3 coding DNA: TGTGCCAGCTCACCAGAGGCGAGAGGCTACGAGCAGTACTTC. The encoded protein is CASSPEARGYEQYF.

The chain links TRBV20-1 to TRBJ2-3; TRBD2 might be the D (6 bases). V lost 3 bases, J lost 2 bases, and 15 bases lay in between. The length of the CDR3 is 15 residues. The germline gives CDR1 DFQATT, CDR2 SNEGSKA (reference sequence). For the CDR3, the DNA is TGCAGTGCTAGTTGGCCAGGCGGGATCACAGATACGCAGTATTTT. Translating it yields CSASWPGGITDTQYF.